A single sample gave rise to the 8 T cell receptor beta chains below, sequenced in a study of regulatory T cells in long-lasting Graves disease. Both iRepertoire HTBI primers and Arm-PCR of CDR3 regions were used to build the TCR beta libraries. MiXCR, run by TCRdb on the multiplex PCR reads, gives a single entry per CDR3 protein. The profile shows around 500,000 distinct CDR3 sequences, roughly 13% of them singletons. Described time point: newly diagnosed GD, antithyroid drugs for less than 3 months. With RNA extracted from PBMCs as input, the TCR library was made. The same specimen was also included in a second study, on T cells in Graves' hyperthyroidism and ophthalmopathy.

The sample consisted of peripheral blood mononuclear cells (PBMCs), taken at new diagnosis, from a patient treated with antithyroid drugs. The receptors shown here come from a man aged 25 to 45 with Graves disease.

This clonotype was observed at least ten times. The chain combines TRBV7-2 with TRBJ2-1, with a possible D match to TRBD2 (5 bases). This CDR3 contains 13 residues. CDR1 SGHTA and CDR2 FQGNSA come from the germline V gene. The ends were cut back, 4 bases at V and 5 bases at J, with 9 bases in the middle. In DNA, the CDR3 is TGTGCCAGCAGCTCCGCGGGCCACAATGAGCAGTTCTTC. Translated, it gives CASSSAGHNEQFF.

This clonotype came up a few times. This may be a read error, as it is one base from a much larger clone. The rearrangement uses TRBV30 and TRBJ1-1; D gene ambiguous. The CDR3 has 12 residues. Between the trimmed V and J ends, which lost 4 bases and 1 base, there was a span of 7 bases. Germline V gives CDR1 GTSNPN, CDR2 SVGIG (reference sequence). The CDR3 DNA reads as TGTGCCTGGACCCGGGGGAACACTGAAGCTTTCTTT. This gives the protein CAWTRGNTEAFF. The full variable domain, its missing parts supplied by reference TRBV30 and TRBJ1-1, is SQTIHQWPATLVQPVGSPLSLECTVEGTSNPNLYWYRQAAGRGLQLLFYSVGIGQISSEVPQNLSASRPQDRQFILSSKKLLLSDSGFYLCAWTRGNTEAFFGQGTRLTVV.

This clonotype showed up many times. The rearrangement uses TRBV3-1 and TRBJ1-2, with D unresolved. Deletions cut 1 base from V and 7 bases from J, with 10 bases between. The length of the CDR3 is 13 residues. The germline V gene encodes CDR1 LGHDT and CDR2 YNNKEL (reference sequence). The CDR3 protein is CASSQVEDSGYTF. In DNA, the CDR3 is TGTGCCAGCAGCCAAGTCGAGGATTCTGGCTACACCTTC.

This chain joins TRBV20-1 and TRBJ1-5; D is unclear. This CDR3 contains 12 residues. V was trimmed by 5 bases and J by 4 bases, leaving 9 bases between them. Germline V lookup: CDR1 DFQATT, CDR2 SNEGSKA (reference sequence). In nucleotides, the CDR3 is TGCAGTGCTTTGACCCGGAATCAGCCCCAGCATTTT. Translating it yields CSALTRNQPQHF.

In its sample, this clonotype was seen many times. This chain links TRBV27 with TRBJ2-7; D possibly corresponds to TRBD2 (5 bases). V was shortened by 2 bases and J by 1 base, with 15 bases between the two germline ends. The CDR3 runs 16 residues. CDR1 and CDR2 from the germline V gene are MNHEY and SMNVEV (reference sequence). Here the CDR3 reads CASSLVGLLGSYEQYF. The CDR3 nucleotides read TGTGCCAGCAGTTTAGTCGGACTGCTTGGATCCTACGAGCAGTACTTC.

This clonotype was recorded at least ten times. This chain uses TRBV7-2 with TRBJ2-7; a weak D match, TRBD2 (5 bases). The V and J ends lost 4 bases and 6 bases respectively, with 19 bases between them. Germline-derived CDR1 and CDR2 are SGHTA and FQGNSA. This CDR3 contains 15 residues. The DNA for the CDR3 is TGTGCCAGCAGCTCCGACTACTCGGTGTTGGTCGAGCAGTACTTC. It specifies CASSSDYSVLVEQYF.

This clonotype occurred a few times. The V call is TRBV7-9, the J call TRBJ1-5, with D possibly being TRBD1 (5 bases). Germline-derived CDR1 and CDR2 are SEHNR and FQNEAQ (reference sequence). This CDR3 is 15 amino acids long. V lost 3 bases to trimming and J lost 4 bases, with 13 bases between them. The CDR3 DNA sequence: TGTGCCAGCAGCTTGGGGCTCCAACTTAATCAGCCCCAGCATTTT. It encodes CASSLGLQLNQPQHF. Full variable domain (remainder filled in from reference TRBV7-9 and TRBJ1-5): DTGVSQNPRHKITKRGQNVTFRCDPISEHNRLYWYRQTLGQGPEFLTYFQNEAQLEKSRLLSDRFSAERPKGSFSTLEIQRTEQGDSAMYLCASSLGLQLNQPQHFGDGTRLSIL.

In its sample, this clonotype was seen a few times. Written as DNA, the CDR3 is TGTGCCTGGAGTTCCCGGGACAGGGACACCGGGGAGCTGTTTTTT. It is translated as CAWSSRDRDTGELFF. This chain connects TRBV30 to TRBJ2-2, with 9 positions matching TRBD1. V shed 2 bases, J shed 3 bases, and the junction held 4 bases outside the gene matches. The V gene's germline CDR1 is GTSNPN and CDR2 SVGIG (reference sequence). This CDR3 has 15 residues.